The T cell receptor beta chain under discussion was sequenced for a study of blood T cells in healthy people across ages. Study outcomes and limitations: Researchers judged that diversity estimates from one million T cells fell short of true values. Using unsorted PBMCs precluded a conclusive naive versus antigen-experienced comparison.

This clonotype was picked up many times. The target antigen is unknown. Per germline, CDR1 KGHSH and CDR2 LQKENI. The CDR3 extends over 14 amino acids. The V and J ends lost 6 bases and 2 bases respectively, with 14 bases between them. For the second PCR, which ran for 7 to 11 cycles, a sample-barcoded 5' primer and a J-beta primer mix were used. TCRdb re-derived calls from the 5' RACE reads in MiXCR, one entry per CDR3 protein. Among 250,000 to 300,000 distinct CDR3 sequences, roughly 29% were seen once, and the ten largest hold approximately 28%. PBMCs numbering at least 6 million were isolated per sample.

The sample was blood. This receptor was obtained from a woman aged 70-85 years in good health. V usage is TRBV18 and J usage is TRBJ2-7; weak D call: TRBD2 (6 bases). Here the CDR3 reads CASSVQASAYEQYF. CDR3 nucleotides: TGTGCCAGCTCGGTCCAGGCTAGCGCCTACGAGCAGTACTTC.